This paragraph covers one T cell receptor beta chain sequence. Its antigen is as yet unknown. The protocol was immunoSEQ multiplex PCR, while the TCRdb copy is restricted to in-frame clones and leaves out a portion. The table lists tens of thousands of clones, about nine tenths of them singletons. V was clipped by 0 bases and J by 6 bases, with 21 bases between them. This CDR3 comprises 17 residues. Germline-derived CDR1 and CDR2 are GTSNPN and SVGIG (reference sequence). The entry originates in a study of OX40 agonist ivuxolimab in advanced cancers. Study at large: Hepatocellular carcinoma, melanoma, renal cell or head and neck cancer occurred in dose-escalation patients.

Study results and caveats: Clonal expansion by week 6 occurred in CD4+ and CD8+ blood T cells (at 0.1 to 3.0 mg/kg).

The origin of this receptor is an adult with an advanced solid tumor such as melanoma, head and neck, liver or kidney cancer. The sample was CD4+ or CD8+ T cells sorted from blood, taken in a trial of the OX40 agonist ivuxolimab. The chain uses TRBV30 and TRBJ2-1, with no clear D. CDR3 DNA: TGTGCCTGGAGTGTAAGTACTGGCGGAAACTTACCCAATGAGCAGTTCTTC. Translation gives CAWSVSTGGNLPNEQFF.